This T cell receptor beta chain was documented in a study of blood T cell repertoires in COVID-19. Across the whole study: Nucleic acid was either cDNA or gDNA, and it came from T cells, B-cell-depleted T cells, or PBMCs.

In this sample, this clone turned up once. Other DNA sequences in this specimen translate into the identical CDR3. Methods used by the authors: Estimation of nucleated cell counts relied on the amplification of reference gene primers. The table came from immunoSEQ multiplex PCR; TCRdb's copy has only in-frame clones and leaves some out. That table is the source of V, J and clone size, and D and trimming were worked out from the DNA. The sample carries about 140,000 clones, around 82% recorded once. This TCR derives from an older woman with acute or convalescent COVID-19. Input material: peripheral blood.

The CDR3 coding sequence is TGTGCCAGCAGTTACGGGACAGGGGGCAATCAGCCCCAGCATTTT. It yields the protein CASSYGTGGNQPQHF. The chain is built from TRBV6-5 and TRBJ1-5, with 10 bases aligning to TRBD1. The V gene end was trimmed by 2 bases and the J gene end by 2 bases; junction bases not matched to a gene: 0. Germline V gene data show CDR1 as MNHEY and CDR2 as SVGAGI. This CDR3 comprises 15 residues.